The 4 T cell receptor beta chains below were found in one sample sequenced in a study of CD8+CD57+ T cells in acquired aplastic anemia. Genomic DNA served as template for TCR beta VDJ and CDR3 profiling. TCRdb reprocessed the reads via MiXCR and lists one record per CDR3 protein. The table lists 90,000 to 120,000 distinct CDR3 sequences, about half of them singletons. Sequences were obtained from sorted CD4+, CD8+, or CD8+CD57+ T cells (not recorded which) from PBMCs. These receptors all stem from a human donor in good health, serving as a control.

Only a few counts were recorded for this clonotype. V usage is TRBV15 and J usage is TRBJ1-1, with TRBD1 as a possible D gene (5 bases). Per germline, CDR1 LNHNV and CDR2 YYDKDF (reference sequence). The CDR3 extends over 14 amino acids. V was clipped by 0 bases and J by 11 bases, with 16 bases between them. The CDR3 sequence is CATSREGAAKVAFF. The CDR3 DNA reads TGTGCCACCAGCAGAGAAGGGGCAGCCAAGGTGGCTTTCTTT. The full variable domain, rest sourced from reference TRBV15 and TRBJ1-1, is DAMVIQNPRYQVTQFGKPVTLSCSQTLNHNVMYWYQQKSSQAPKLLFHYYDKDFNNEADTPDNFQSRRPNTSFCFLDIRSPGLGDTAMYLCATSREGAAKVAFFGQGTRLTVV.

The chain joins TRBV19 to TRBJ1-5; 7 nucleotides match TRBD1. Looked up from germline, CDR1 is LNHDA and CDR2 is SQIVND (reference sequence). The CDR3 is 13 amino acids. The ends lost 9 bases at V and 14 bases at J; junction bases unmatched: 16. The CDR3 DNA follows: TGTGCCAGCACTGACAGGGCGGGCTCCTACGAGCATTTT. Its protein is CASTDRAGSYEHF.

This clonotype has ten or more counts. This chain links TRBV10-3 with TRBJ2-2; 8 bases line up with TRBD1. The ends lost 6 bases at V and 1 base at J; junction bases unmatched: 10. The CDR3 is 17 residues long. The germline V gene has CDR1 ENHRY and CDR2 SYGVKD. CDR3 coding DNA: TGTGCCATCAGAACTCCCCCTGGACAGGGGAACACCGGGGAGCTGTTTTTT. It is translated as CAIRTPPGQGNTGELFF.

Concerning this clonotype itself: The conserved final phenylalanine or tryptophan is absent from the CDR3, which likely points to a read error. No DNA is shown, since the ends of the CDR3 on it are uncertain; the CDR3 is the one TCRdb lists. The V and J genes are TRBV29-1 and TRBJ2-1. The CDR3 is 12 residues long, ends included. Germline lookup yields CDR1 SQVTM and CDR2 ANQGSEA. Here the CDR3 reads CSVEVDVNERFL.